This is a list of T cell receptor beta chains from one sample in a study of blood T cells in healthy people across ages. TCRdb analysed the 5' RACE reads with MiXCR anew, one entry per CDR3 protein. Of 850,000 to 950,000 distinct CDR3 sequences listed, less than 35% are singletons. Sequencing was carried out using blood. Receptor source: a woman aged 80 or older in good health. CDR3s include the opening cysteine and the closing phenylalanine or tryptophan. The order of the fields is clone size, J gene, D gene, V gene, CDR3 DNA, CDR3 protein. D genes are given only for firm matches. Only part of the rows carry a size: once, few, many, or a class if the clone is expanded.

>.|TRBJ2-3|TRBD2|TRBV20-1
TGCAGTGCTACAGCGGGAACCACAGATACGCAGTATTTT
CSATAGTTDTQYF
>many|TRBJ1-2|.|TRBV5-4
TGTGCCAGCAGCTTGAAAGATCAGGGGAACTATGGCTACACCTTC
CASSLKDQGNYGYTF
>many|TRBJ2-5|TRBD1|TRBV5-6
TGTGCCAGCAGCCTTACGGGACAGGGAGCGTCCTGGCAAGAGACCCAGTACTTC
CASSLTGQGASWQETQYF
>.|TRBJ1-1|TRBD1|TRBV30
TGTGCCTGGACCAGGGGGCGTAATGAAGCTTTCTTT
CAWTRGRNEAFF
>few|TRBJ1-1|TRBD1|TRBV12-3/TRBV12-4
TGTGCCAGCAGTCCCCACAGGGGGGCCTTGAACACTGAAGCTTTCTTT
CASSPHRGALNTEAFF
>many|TRBJ2-4|TRBD2|TRBV7-2
TGTGCCAGCAGCTTAGGGACTAGCGGTAAAAACATTCAGTACTTC
CASSLGTSGKNIQYF
>few|TRBJ2-3|TRBD2|TRBV20-1
TGCCCGAATCTCCTGAGGGGGCGGGGGGGCGTTACGCAGTATTTT
CPNLLRGRGGVTQYF
>few|TRBJ2-1|.|TRBV14
TGTGCCAGCAGCCGAGCTACCTACAATGAGCAGTTCTTC
CASSRATYNEQFF
>few|TRBJ2-5|TRBD2|TRBV2
TGTGCCAGCCTGGCTAGCGGGGTGTCAAGGGAGACCCAGTACTTC
CASLASGVSRETQYF
>many|TRBJ2-1|TRBD2|TRBV18
TGTGCCAGCTCACCACCGGGGACTAGCGGGGGCACGAATGAGCAGTTCTTC
CASSPPGTSGGTNEQFF
>.|TRBJ1-5|TRBD1|TRBV12-3/TRBV12-4
TGTGCCAGCAGTATGACAGGGGATCAGCCCCAGCATTTT
CASSMTGDQPQHF
>few|TRBJ1-2|.|TRBV20-1
TGCAGTGGTCGGGACCGGGACTATGGCTACACCTTC
CSGRDRDYGYTF
>few|TRBJ1-1|.|TRBV18
TGTGCCAGCTCAAACGGGGTTTTGAACACTGAAGCTTTCTTT
CASSNGVLNTEAFF
>.|TRBJ1-1|.|TRBV27
TGTGCCAGCAGAATCAGGGAGAACACTGAAGCTTTCTTT
CASRIRENTEAFF
>few|TRBJ2-4|TRBD2|TRBV7-2
TGTGCCAGCAGCGTAGGGCCGGGACTACCCATATCAAACATTCAGTACTTC
CASSVGPGLPISNIQYF
>many|TRBJ1-5|TRBD1|TRBV20-1
TGCAGTGCTCACAGGGGACGCAATCAGCCCCAGCATTTT
CSAHRGRNQPQHF
>many|TRBJ2-3|.|TRBV7-2
TGTGCCAGCAGCTTAATGAGGGCAGATACGCAGTATTTT
CASSLMRADTQYF
>many|TRBJ2-1|.|TRBV25-1
TGTGCCAGCCGGAAATCAGGGGGGTTTGTTGAGCAGTTCTTC
CASRKSGGFVEQFF
>.|TRBJ2-5|.|TRBV7-2
TGTGCCAGCAGCTTCGGGAGTAGCTCCCAAGAGACCCAGTACTTC
CASSFGSSSQETQYF
>.|TRBJ1-6|TRBD1|TRBV7-6
TGTGCCAGCAGCCCAGGGGGCGGGAGGGATTCACCCCTCCACTTT
CASSPGGGRDSPLHF
>many|TRBJ2-7|.|TRBV12-3/TRBV12-4
TGTGCCAGCAGTTTCTTCGGGGTAGAGCAGTACTTC
CASSFFGVEQYF
>.|TRBJ1-1|.|TRBV7-2
TGTGCCAGCAGCTCAGAGACAGGCGGAGGCCTCCGAGCTTTCTTT
CASSSETGGGLRAFF
>.|TRBJ1-3|.|TRBV12-3/TRBV12-4
TGTGCCAGCAGTCAATCTATGTCCACCATATATTTT
CASSQSMSTIYF
>many|TRBJ2-7|.|TRBV4-3
TGCGCCAGCAGCCAAACATTGAGTGGTTACGAGCAGTACTTC
CASSQTLSGYEQYF
>few|TRBJ2-7|.|TRBV12-3/TRBV12-4
TGTGCCAGCAGTTTCGGCTTCCCGGGCTCCTACGAGCAGTACTTC
CASSFGFPGSYEQYF
>once|TRBJ2-2|TRBD2|TRBV5-1
TGCGCCAGCAGCTTGGCCGGTAGCGGGGGGCCGAACACCGGGGAGCTGTTTTTT
CASSLAGSGGPNTGELFF
>few|TRBJ2-5|.|TRBV6-2/TRBV6-3
TGTGCCAGCAGTTCCACCCCGGGCTTCACGCAAGAGACCCAGTACTTC
CASSSTPGFTQETQYF
>.|TRBJ2-7|.|TRBV6-5
TGTGCCAGCAGTAATAGCCGGAGCTCCTACGAGCAGTACTTC
CASSNSRSSYEQYF
>many|TRBJ1-2|.|TRBV2
TGTGCCAGCAGTGAGAGGCAGGGGATTGTTGGTGGCTACACCTTC
CASSERQGIVGGYTF
>many|TRBJ2-7|TRBD1|TRBV10-3
TGTGCCATCAGTACAGGGGGTCCGCCCTACGAGCAGTACTTC
CAISTGGPPYEQYF
>few|TRBJ2-1|.|TRBV18
TGTGCCAGCTCACCAGCTCGGGGGTTACTCTCCTACAATGAGCAGTTCTTC
CASSPARGLLSYNEQFF
>.|TRBJ2-5|TRBD2|TRBV19
TGTGCCAGTATGGGGGGAGGGGCTGGGCAAGAGACCCAGTACTTC
CASMGGGAGQETQYF
>few|TRBJ2-7|.|TRBV7-2
TGTGCCAGCAGCTTAGGGGGGGGGACAGACTACGAGCAGTACTTC
CASSLGGGTDYEQYF
>many|TRBJ1-2|.|TRBV5-1
TGCGCCAGCAGCTTGGTTCAGGGATCAGGCTACACCTTC
CASSLVQGSGYTF
>many|TRBJ2-6|.|TRBV9
TGTGCCAGCAGCATCCGGGACGGATACTCTGGGGCCAACGTCCTGACTTTC
CASSIRDGYSGANVLTF
>.|TRBJ1-3|.|TRBV14
TGTGCCAGCAGCCAAGGGGGACTGAACTCTGGAAACATCATATATTTT
CASSQGGLNSGNIIYF
>many|TRBJ1-2|.|TRBV6-5
TGTGCCAGCAGTTCCCTGACACGACTCTATGGCTACACCTTC
CASSSLTRLYGYTF
>.|TRBJ2-4|.|TRBV29-1
TGCAGCGTTGAAGAACCCCTAGCCAAAAACATTCAGTACTTC
CSVEEPLAKNIQYF
>few|TRBJ2-3|.|TRBV12-3/TRBV12-4
TGTGCCAGCAGCCCGTCAGCAGATGCGCAGTATTTT
CASSPSADAQYF
>.|TRBJ1-2|.|TRBV24-1
TGTGCCACCAGTGATTTATCCAGGGACTATGGCTACACCTTC
CATSDLSRDYGYTF
>.|TRBJ1-2|.|TRBV18
TGTGCCAGCTCACCTCTACAGGGAGGAGGCTACACCTTC
CASSPLQGGGYTF
>.|TRBJ2-5|TRBD1|TRBV12-3/TRBV12-4
TGTGCCAGCAGGCTGACAGGGCGAGAGACCCAGTACTTC
CASRLTGRETQYF
>many|TRBJ2-5|TRBD1|TRBV15
TGTGCCACCAGCAGAGATCCCAGGGGGCGATCCGAGACCCAGTACTTC
CATSRDPRGRSETQYF
>.|TRBJ1-1|TRBD1|TRBV7-9
TGTGTCAGCAGCTTCTACAGGGGGCGGGGGAGAACTGAAGCTTTCTTT
CVSSFYRGRGRTEAFF
>.|TRBJ2-2|.|TRBV6-2/TRBV6-3
TGTGCCAGCAGGGAGTTTACCACCGGGGAGCTGTTTTTT
CASREFTTGELFF